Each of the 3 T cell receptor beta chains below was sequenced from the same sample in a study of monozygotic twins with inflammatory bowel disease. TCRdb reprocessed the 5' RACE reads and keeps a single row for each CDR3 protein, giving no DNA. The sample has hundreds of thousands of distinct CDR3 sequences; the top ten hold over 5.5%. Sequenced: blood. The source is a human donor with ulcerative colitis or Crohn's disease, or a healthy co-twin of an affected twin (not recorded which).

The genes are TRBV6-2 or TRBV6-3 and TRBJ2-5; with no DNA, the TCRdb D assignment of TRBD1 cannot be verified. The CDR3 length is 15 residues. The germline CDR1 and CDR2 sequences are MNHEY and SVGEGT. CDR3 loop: CASSYRTGGRETQYF.

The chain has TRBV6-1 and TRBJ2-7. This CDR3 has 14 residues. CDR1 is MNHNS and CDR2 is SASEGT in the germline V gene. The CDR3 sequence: CASSDAGISYEQYF.

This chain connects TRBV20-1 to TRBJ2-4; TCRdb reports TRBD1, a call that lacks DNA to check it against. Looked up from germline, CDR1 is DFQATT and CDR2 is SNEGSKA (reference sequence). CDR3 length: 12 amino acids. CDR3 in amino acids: CSVPTEINIQYF.